This entry lists 27 T cell receptor beta chains sequenced from one sample in a study of blood T cell repertoires in COVID-19. Clones were sequenced by immunoSEQ multiplex PCR, and TCRdb holds only the in-frame ones, with some missing. The sample has 80,000 to 100,000 clones; around 82% are singletons. Sequenced sample: peripheral blood. These receptors were obtained from a man aged 65 to 85 with active or convalescent COVID-19.

V gene TRBV7-2 combines with J gene TRBJ1-4; D may be TRBD1 (6 bases). Between the trimmed V and J ends, which lost 1 base and 6 bases, there was a span of 15 bases. Germline V gene lookup returns CDR1 SGHTA and CDR2 FQGNSA. The CDR3 has 16 amino acids. In DNA form, the CDR3 reads TGTGCCAGCAGCTTAGGGCAGGGCAACAGGGATGAAAAACTGTTTTTT. It encodes CASSLGQGNRDEKLFF.

The J gene is TRBJ1-1, the V gene TRBV2, with TRBD1 matching 7 bases. CDR3 length equals 13 residues. After removal of 5 bases from V and 5 bases from J, the junction contained 5 bases not matched to a gene. Germline V lookup: CDR1 SNHLY, CDR2 FYNNEI. In nucleotides, the CDR3 is TGTGCCAGCAGTCGACAGGGAAGAACTGAAGCTTTCTTT. Translating it yields CASSRQGRTEAFF.

J is TRBJ2-5 and V is TRBV6-6; maybe TRBD1 (5 bases). Trimming removed 7 bases at V and 1 base at J, with 10 bases between. CDR1 is MNHNY, CDR2 SVGAGI, per germline (reference sequence). The CDR3 is made up of 13 amino acids. CDR3 sequence: CASKIQAQETQYF. CDR3 sequence (DNA): TGTGCCAGCAAAATACAGGCCCAAGAGACCCAGTACTTC.

This clone was observed a handful of times. This chain joins TRBV2 and TRBJ1-1; tentatively, D is TRBD1 (6 bases). Trimming stripped 3 bases from V and 1 base from J, with 9 bases between. Germline V gene data show CDR1 as SNHLY and CDR2 as FYNNEI. The length of the CDR3 is 14 residues. The CDR3 sequence: CASSELDRNTEAFF. DNA of the CDR3: TGTGCCAGCAGTGAGTTGGACAGGAACACTGAAGCTTTCTTT.

V gene TRBV12-5 combines with J gene TRBJ1-3; D is possibly TRBD1 (5 bases). This CDR3 region has 14 residues. Germline lookup yields CDR1 LGHNT and CDR2 FRNRAP. V was pared by 6 bases and J by 0 bases, with 9 bases between. The CDR3 loop reads CASGAGFSGNTIYF. Here the CDR3 DNA reads TGTGCTAGTGGGGCAGGGTTCTCTGGAAACACCATATATTTT.

This sequence joins TRBV30 and TRBJ2-3, with TRBD1 as a possible D gene (6 bases). This CDR3 comprises 13 residues. Germline CDR1 reads GTSNPN; CDR2 reads SVGIG (reference sequence). The V end was cut by 6 bases, the J end by 1 base, with 11 bases between. The CDR3 DNA reads TGTGCCTGTACAGGGAGTCGCACAGATACGCAGTATTTT. It is translated as CACTGSRTDTQYF.

A few counts support this clone. This rearrangement joins TRBV5-6 to TRBJ1-5; D gene ambiguous. The CDR3 extends over 13 amino acids. Germline CDR1 SGHDT, CDR2 YYEEEE. Trimming shortened V by 2 bases and J by 4 bases, and 7 bases separated the two germline ends. The DNA for the CDR3 is TGTGCCAGCAGCTTTACAGCAAATCAGCCCCAGCATTTT. Residues: CASSFTANQPQHF.

The chain carries TRBV5-1 and TRBJ1-1; TRBD1 agrees at 10 bases. The CDR3 extends over 16 amino acids. V gave up 4 bases and J gave up 4 bases; unmatched junction bases: 10. Germline-derived CDR1 and CDR2 are SGHRS and YFSETQ. CDR3 residues: CASSPTTGQGTTEAFF. The CDR3 DNA follows: TGCGCCAGCAGCCCAACAACGGGACAGGGGACCACTGAAGCTTTCTTT. Using reference TRBV5-1 and TRBJ1-1 for the parts outside the CDR3, the full variable domain is KAGVTQTPRYLIKTRGQQVTLSCSPISGHRSVSWYQQTPGQGLQFLFEYFSETQRNKGNFPGRFSGRQFSNSRSEMNVSTLELGDSALYLCASSPTTGQGTTEAFFGQGTRLTVV.

This clone was seen at least ten times. CDR3 DNA: TGTGCCAGCAGTTGGCGGAAGGGGGACTATGGCTACACCTTC. Its translation: CASSWRKGDYGYTF. V gene TRBV13 combines with J gene TRBJ1-2, with D possibly being TRBD1 (6 bases). This CDR3 is built from 14 residues. V was shortened by 6 bases and J by 3 bases, with 14 bases between the two germline ends. Germline assignment: CDR1 PRHDT and CDR2 FYEKMQ (reference sequence). Full variable domain (rest looked up from reference TRBV13 and TRBJ1-2): AAGVIQSPRHLIKEKRETATLKCYPIPRHDTVYWYQQGPGQDPQFLISFYEKMQSDKGSIPDRFSAQQFSDYHSELNMSSLELGDSALYFCASSWRKGDYGYTFGSGTRLTVV.

This chain joins TRBV4-3 and TRBJ2-1; D is perhaps TRBD1 (5 bases). Deletions cut 0 bases from V and 0 bases from J, with 12 bases between. This CDR3 region has 17 residues. Looked up from germline, CDR1 is LGHNA and CDR2 is YSLEER. This CDR3 reads CASSQDWGTRSYNEQFF. The CDR3 DNA reads TGCGCCAGCAGCCAAGATTGGGGCACCCGCTCCTACAATGAGCAGTTCTTC.

In DNA form, the CDR3 reads TGTGCCAGCAGCGGACAGGGGCGGAACACTGAAGCTTTCTTT. Translating it yields CASSGQGRNTEAFF. The chain is built from TRBV9 and TRBJ1-1, with 8 nucleotides matching TRBD1. Germline V gives CDR1 SGDLS, CDR2 YYNGEE. Unmatched junction bases numbered 2, after V lost 3 bases and J lost 1 base. This CDR3 has 14 amino acids. Variable domain in full (rest from reference TRBV9 and TRBJ1-1): DSGVTQTPKHLITATGQRVTLRCSPRSGDLSVYWYQQSLDQGLQFLIQYYNGEERAKGNILERFSAQQFPDLHSELNLSSLELGDSALYFCASSGQGRNTEAFFGQGTRLTVV.

V gene TRBV6-1 combines with J gene TRBJ2-3; 9 bases match TRBD1. With 4 bases clipped from V and 1 base from J, the junction kept 6 bases outside the gene matches. This CDR3 spans 16 amino acids. Germline assignment: CDR1 MNHNS and CDR2 SASEGT. CDR3: CASSVGQGSGTDTQYF. The CDR3 nucleotides are TGTGCCAGCAGTGTCGGACAGGGGTCGGGCACAGATACGCAGTATTTT.

This chain connects TRBV5-4 to TRBJ1-4; unclear D gene. The CDR3 length is 15 residues. V shed 4 bases and J shed 3 bases, with 13 bases lying between them. Germline V CDR1 and CDR2: SGHNT, YYREEE (reference sequence). In DNA form, the CDR3 reads TGTGCCAGCAGCACCGACGGAGGAGCTAATGAAAAACTGTTTTTT. It encodes CASSTDGGANEKLFF. The variable domain in full, completed from reference TRBV5-4 and TRBJ1-4, reads ETGVTQSPTHLIKTRGQQVTLRCSSQSGHNTVSWYQQALGQGPQFIFQYYREEENGRGNFPPRFSGLQFPNYSSELNVNALELDDSALYLCASSTDGGANEKLFFGSGTQLSVL.

The sample holds many counts of this clone. The V and J genes are TRBV11-2 and TRBJ1-2; D is uncertain. Germline CDR1 reads SGHAT; CDR2 reads FQNNGV. This CDR3 is built from 12 residues. V shed 1 base and J shed 9 bases, with 9 bases lying between them. In nucleotides, the CDR3 is TGTGCCAGCAGCTTAGCGAGGTCCAGCTACACCTTC. Amino acids: CASSLARSSYTF.

V and J are TRBV7-9 and TRBJ2-1; D possibly corresponds to TRBD1 (5 bases). The germline V gene encodes CDR1 SEHNR and CDR2 FQNEAQ (reference sequence). V was cut by 0 bases and J by 4 bases, with 10 bases left in between. The CDR3 is 15 residues long. The DNA for the CDR3 is TGTGCCAGCAGCTTAGCAGGGAACAGGTACAATGAGCAGTTCTTC. As protein: CASSLAGNRYNEQFF. Variable domain in full (rest from reference TRBV7-9 and TRBJ2-1): DTGVSQNPRHKITKRGQNVTFRCDPISEHNRLYWYRQTLGQGPEFLTYFQNEAQLEKSRLLSDRFSAERPKGSFSTLEIQRTEQGDSAMYLCASSLAGNRYNEQFFGPGTRLTVL.

The V gene is TRBV9, the J gene TRBJ2-1; 10 bases are a match to TRBD1. CDR3 length equals 17 residues. Germline V gene lookup returns CDR1 SGDLS and CDR2 YYNGEE. Losses at the gene ends were 3 bases for V and 6 bases for J; bases not matched to a gene: 12. The CDR3 reads CASSETGQGVWGNEQFF. The CDR3 nucleotides are TGTGCCAGCAGCGAGACCGGACAGGGGGTATGGGGCAATGAGCAGTTCTTC.

V is TRBV4-2 and J is TRBJ2-1; perhaps TRBD2 as D (6 bases). Germline lookup yields CDR1 LGHNA and CDR2 YNFKEQ. The CDR3 length is 14 residues. With 4 bases removed from V and 6 bases from J, the gap between germline ends came to 13 bases. The CDR3 sequence: CASSRGEVFNEQFF. The CDR3 DNA reads as TGTGCCAGCAGCCGCGGGGAAGTCTTCAATGAGCAGTTCTTC.

The CDR3 DNA follows: TGTGCCAGTAGACGGTCCGGGACGGGAGGAGCTAACTATGGCTACACCTTC. It encodes CASRRSGTGGANYGYTF. The chain combines TRBV19 with TRBJ1-2; perhaps TRBD1 as D (5 bases). The CDR3 extends over 17 amino acids. Trimming left V 6 bases short and J 0 bases short, with 20 bases between. The germline gives CDR1 LNHDA, CDR2 SQIVND (reference sequence).

CDR3 DNA sequence: TGTGCCAGCAGTTTAGGTCAGTTTTCTGAAGCTTTCTTT. Encoded protein: CASSLGQFSEAFF. The rearrangement uses TRBV12-3 or TRBV12-4 and TRBJ1-1; D call uncertain. The ends were cut back, 1 base at V and 6 bases at J, with 9 bases in the middle. The CDR3 consists of 13 residues.

The genes are TRBV30 and TRBJ1-5; maybe TRBD1 (5 bases). Per the germline V gene, CDR1 is GTSNPN and CDR2 is SVGIG (reference sequence). This CDR3 contains 15 residues. With 0 bases removed from V and 10 bases from J, the gap between germline ends came to 19 bases. The chain's CDR3 is CAWSVGGAISGPQHF. As DNA, the CDR3 is TGTGCCTGGAGTGTAGGTGGGGCCATCAGTGGTCCCCAGCATTTT.

DNA for the CDR3: TGTGCCAGCAGCCAAGGCAGGAAGGACACCATATATTTT. Protein: CASSQGRKDTIYF. The rearrangement links TRBV14 to TRBJ1-3, with D unresolved. Germline V gene data show CDR1 as SGHDN and CDR2 as FVKESK. Trimming stripped 1 base from V and 8 bases from J, with 9 bases between. The CDR3 extends over 13 amino acids.

The chain links TRBV5-1 to TRBJ1-3; no clear D. The CDR3 totals 15 residues. With 0 bases removed from V and 2 bases from J, the gap between germline ends came to 9 bases. CDR1 is SGHRS and CDR2 is YFSETQ in the germline V gene. The CDR3: CASSLDTSAGNTIYF. CDR3 DNA sequence: TGCGCCAGCAGCTTGGATACAAGCGCTGGAAACACCATATATTTT.

The genes are TRBV7-6 and TRBJ2-2; TRBD2 matches 14 bases. Germline lookup yields CDR1 SGHVS and CDR2 FNYEAQ. The length of the CDR3 is 16 residues. The ends lost 5 bases at V and 8 bases at J; junction bases unmatched: 7. The CDR3 sequence: CASSKPGLAGAGELFF. CDR3 nucleotide sequence: TGTGCCAGCAGCAAGCCGGGACTAGCGGGGGCAGGGGAGCTGTTTTTT.

V and J are TRBV10-3 and TRBJ2-7, with a tentative D call TRBD2 (5 bases). This CDR3 contains 13 residues. Deletions cut 10 bases from V and 5 bases from J, with 18 bases between. Germline V gene lookup returns CDR1 ENHRY and CDR2 SYGVKD. CDR3 loop: CATRTRAINEQYF. The CDR3 DNA follows: TGTGCCACTAGGACTCGAGCTATAAACGAGCAGTACTTC.

This clone was seen a handful of times. This chain connects TRBV19 to TRBJ1-6; 8 bases map to TRBD1. The CDR3 totals 18 residues. Germline trimming cut 6 bases from V and 10 bases from J; bases unmatched to any gene: 20. Germline-derived CDR1 and CDR2 are LNHDA and SQIVND (reference sequence). CDR3 bases: TGTGCCAGTAGCCTAATCTATCACCAGGGGGCGATTGGGTCACCCCTCCACTTT. This encodes CASSLIYHQGAIGSPLHF.

The chain joins TRBV11-2 to TRBJ2-5; D gene uncertain. Trimming pared 5 bases from V and 0 bases from J, leaving 7 bases between. From germline, CDR1 is SGHAT and CDR2 FQNNGV. The CDR3 sequence is 13 residues long. As DNA, the CDR3 is TGTGCCAGCAGCCGACTCGACCAAGAGACCCAGTACTTC. Encoded protein: CASSRLDQETQYF.

The chain couples TRBV10-3 to TRBJ1-2; D gene ambiguous. The CDR3 spans 15 residues. Germline V lookup: CDR1 ENHRY, CDR2 SYGVKD. Trimming removed 0 bases from V and 0 bases from J, with 8 bases in between. The CDR3 reads CAISESVTANYGYTF. CDR3 DNA: TGTGCCATCAGTGAGTCCGTTACAGCTAACTATGGCTACACCTTC.